A selection of T cell receptor beta chains follows, all from one sample in a study of T cell responses to AZD1222 COVID-19 vaccine. TCRdb's table, derived via immunoSEQ multiplex PCR, lists solely in-frame clones and lacks some. This table has approximately 61,000 clones, around 80% appearing once. The material sequenced was peripheral blood, taken 28 days after the second AZD1222 dose. These receptors all come from an adult who received the AZD1222 COVID-19 vaccine. The CDR3 runs from the conserved cysteine through the conserved F or W. A D gene is named only where the DNA matches it firmly. The size entry is marked missing in some rows and otherwise reads once, few, many or a size class.

v_gene	abundance	j_gene	d_gene	CDR3nt	CDR3aa
TRBV27	few	TRBJ1-3	-	TGTGCCAGCAGTTTATTAGCCGGGGGCGCGAACACCATATATTTT	CASSLLAGGANTIYF
TRBV28	-	TRBJ2-1	TRBD2	TGTGCCAGCCTAGCGGGAGGGCCGGCCTACAATGAGCAGTTCTTC	CASLAGGPAYNEQFF
TRBV28	-	TRBJ1-2	TRBD1	TGTGCCAGCAGTTTTCCCAGGGGGCCGGGCTATGGCTACACCTTC	CASSFPRGPGYGYTF
TRBV30	-	TRBJ2-5	-	TGTGCCTGGAGTGTAACGGGAGACCGGGGAAGCAGAGAGACCCAGTACTTC	CAWSVTGDRGSRETQYF
TRBV28	-	TRBJ1-5	-	TGTGCCAGCAGTTTTTGGACAGCCAGGAATCAGCCCCAGCATTTT	CASSFWTARNQPQHF
TRBV28	-	TRBJ1-2	-	TGTGCCAGCATCCCCGGAGGGGGACTCTATGGCTACACCTTC	CASIPGGGLYGYTF
TRBV21-1	-	TRBJ2-3	-	TGTGCCAGCAGCCCTCTTCATGCCGGGACTAGCACAGATACGCAGTATTTT	CASSPLHAGTSTDTQYF
TRBV7-8	few	TRBJ2-5	TRBD2	TGTGCCAGCAGCTTGAAGGGGCTAGCGGTAGAGACCCAGTACTTC	CASSLKGLAVETQYF
TRBV5-1	-	TRBJ2-3	-	TGCGCCAGCAGCTTGCAAGCACGCCACACAGATACGCAGTATTTT	CASSLQARHTDTQYF
TRBV10-3	-	TRBJ2-7	TRBD1	TGTGCCATTAACACAGGGGGTGGGGACGAGCAGTACTTC	CAINTGGGDEQYF
TRBV6-5	-	TRBJ1-2	-	TGTGCCAGCAGTCCAATCGACAGGAACTATGGCTACACCTTC	CASSPIDRNYGYTF
TRBV12-5	-	TRBJ2-5	-	TGTGCTAGTGGTTTGGGCTCCCCTGCGGAGACCCAGTACTTC	CASGLGSPAETQYF
TRBV5-1	-	TRBJ1-4	TRBD1	TGCGCCAGCACCCATGAGGGACAGCGATTTGAAAAACTGTTTTTT	CASTHEGQRFEKLFF
TRBV4-2	-	TRBJ2-3	-	TGTGCCAGCAGCCTCGCTCGTCCGATCAACACAGATACGCAGTATTTT	CASSLARPINTDTQYF
TRBV28	few	TRBJ2-7	TRBD2	TGTGCCAGCAGTTTAGAGTCTAGCGGGCTCGACGAGCAGTACTTC	CASSLESSGLDEQYF
TRBV12-3/TRBV12-4	-	TRBJ1-1	-	TGTGCCAGCAGTTTCAAGGGAGAAGCTTTCTTT	CASSFKGEAFF
TRBV10-3	-	TRBJ2-7	-	TGTGCCATCAGTGAAGGGGGGGGTAGGGGCAGACCATCCTACGAGCAGTACTTC	CAISEGGGRGRPSYEQYF
TRBV4-3	-	TRBJ2-1	-	TGCGCCAGCAGCCAAGGGTCCCTCGGACGCGGGCTGGGTAACGTCCAGTTCTTC	CASSQGSLGRGLGNVQFF
TRBV9	few	TRBJ2-7	-	TGTGCCAGCAGCGTGCCACCCGGGGGTAAGTCCTACGAGCAGTACTTC	CASSVPPGGKSYEQYF
TRBV29-1	-	TRBJ1-2	-	TGCAGCGTTGAAACCCGGGTCAGCGCTGGCTACACCTTC	CSVETRVSAGYTF
TRBV27	-	TRBJ2-1	TRBD2	TGTGCCAGCAGAGGGAGGGCCTTCTACAATGAGCAGTTCTTC	CASRGRAFYNEQFF
TRBV6-1	once	TRBJ2-3	-	TGTGCCAGCAGTGAAGCTATACACTCGAGGTTATCATCAGATACGCAGTATTTT	CASSEAIHSRLSSDTQYF
TRBV6-5	-	TRBJ1-5	TRBD1	TGTGCCAGCAGCCCGGGACAGGTAATGAATCAGCCCCAGCATTTT	CASSPGQVMNQPQHF
TRBV6-2/TRBV6-3	-	TRBJ1-2	-	TGTGCCAGCAGTGACACTACCGGACGTCGGTCGGGTTTTGGCTACACCTTC	CASSDTTGRRSGFGYTF
TRBV5-1	-	TRBJ2-7	-	TGCGCCAGCAGCTTGGATGACGAGCAGTACTTC	CASSLDDEQYF
TRBV6-4	-	TRBJ1-1	-	TGTGCCAGCAGTGAGGGTCTGGGGACTGAAGCTTTCTTT	CASSEGLGTEAFF
TRBV6-2/TRBV6-3	-	TRBJ2-7	-	TGTGCCAGCAGTTACGCCACCTACGAGCAGTACTTC	CASSYATYEQYF
TRBV7-2	-	TRBJ2-1	-	TGTGCCAGCAGTCCATATGAGGGGGGGGTCTATGAGCAGTTCTTC	CASSPYEGGVYEQFF
TRBV27	-	TRBJ1-4	TRBD1	TGTGCCAGCAGACCAGGGGGGGCCTTATTTAATGAAAAACTGTTTTTT	CASRPGGALFNEKLFF
TRBV4-2	-	TRBJ2-5	TRBD2	TGTGCCAGCAGCCAAGATCTAGCGGGGGAGACCCAGTACTTC	CASSQDLAGETQYF
TRBV19	-	TRBJ1-1	-	TGTGCCAGTATAAGGGAACAAACGGCGGAAGCTTTCTTT	CASIREQTAEAFF
TRBV19	-	TRBJ2-1	-	TGTGCCAGTACCCCGAGGTCCCAGGGGAAAGAGCAGTTCTTC	CASTPRSQGKEQFF
TRBV10-3	-	TRBJ1-3	-	TGTGCCATCTCGGGACCTAAAGGAGTTAACTCTGGAAACACCATATATTTT	CAISGPKGVNSGNTIYF
TRBV7-3	-	TRBJ2-1	TRBD2	TGTGCCAGCAGAGATCTCGGTAGCGGGAGGGCCTTGGGTGAGCAGTTCTTC	CASRDLGSGRALGEQFF
TRBV5-1	-	TRBJ2-7	TRBD1	TGCGCCAGCAGCGGGAGGTTCACAGGGGGACAGATCTCCTACGAGCAGTACTTC	CASSGRFTGGQISYEQYF
TRBV6-2/TRBV6-3	-	TRBJ1-4	-	TGTGCCAGCAGTTACCCGACGGGCGAGAAACTGTTTTTT	CASSYPTGEKLFF
TRBV27	-	TRBJ1-2	-	TGTGCCAGCAGTTTCCGGGGGCAGGGGAGGTATGGCTACACCTTC	CASSFRGQGRYGYTF
TRBV28	-	TRBJ1-1	TRBD1	TGTGCCAGCAGCTGGGGACAGGGGAACACTGAAGCTTTCTTT	CASSWGQGNTEAFF
TRBV7-2	-	TRBJ2-2	-	TGTGCCAGCAGCTTTGGCAGGACCGGGGAGCTGTTTTTT	CASSFGRTGELFF
TRBV5-6	few	TRBJ2-7	-	TGTGCCAGCAGCTTAAACTCCTACGAGCAGTACTTC	CASSLNSYEQYF
TRBV5-4	few	TRBJ1-1	-	TGTGCCAGCAGCTTGCCAGGGCAGAACACTGAAGCTTTCTTT	CASSLPGQNTEAFF
TRBV9	-	TRBJ2-2	TRBD2	TGTGCCAGCAGCGTAATGATTAGCGGGAGCCCCGGGGAGCTGTTTTTT	CASSVMISGSPGELFF
TRBV29-1	-	TRBJ1-1	TRBD1	TGCAGCGTTCCCCTGCAGGGGGGGCTCTTCACTGAAGCTTTCTTT	CSVPLQGGLFTEAFF
TRBV9	-	TRBJ2-3	TRBD2	TGTGCCAGCAGCGTAGGGGGAAGCGGGGACTTAACTCATACGCAGTATTTT	CASSVGGSGDLTHTQYF
TRBV6-2/TRBV6-3	-	TRBJ2-1	-	TGTGCCAGCAGTTCCCAACGGGGGAATGAGCAGTTCTTC	CASSSQRGNEQFF
TRBV4-1	-	TRBJ1-2	-	TGCGCCAGCAGCCAAGATCCCCACAGGGCCTTCGGGTATGGCTACACCTTC	CASSQDPHRAFGYGYTF
TRBV6-2/TRBV6-3	once	TRBJ1-6	-	TGTGCCAGCAGTAGCCGGGTGGGGGCTAATTCACCCCTCCACTTT	CASSSRVGANSPLHF
TRBV29-1	-	TRBJ2-6	-	TGCAGCGTCGCGAGGGACGCTGGGGCCAACGTCCTGACTTTC	CSVARDAGANVLTF
TRBV4-2	-	TRBJ1-1	TRBD1	TGTGCCACTCTACAGGGGGGGAACACTGAAGCTTTCTTT	CATLQGGNTEAFF
TRBV10-3	few	TRBJ1-1	-	TGTGCCATCAGTGGGATACAGGGTAACACTGAAGCTTTCTTT	CAISGIQGNTEAFF
TRBV2	-	TRBJ1-2	-	TGTGCCAGCAGCGAAAACAGGGACTCGCTTCGAGGCTACACCTTC	CASSENRDSLRGYTF
TRBV4-2	-	TRBJ2-5	TRBD2	TGTGCCAGCAGCCAAGGAACTAGCGGGAGCGGAGGGGAAGAGACCCAGTACTTC	CASSQGTSGSGGEETQYF
TRBV29-1	-	TRBJ1-2	-	TGCAGCGTTGTAATTACGGGGAGCTACACCTTC	CSVVITGSYTF
TRBV5-5	-	TRBJ2-3	-	TGTGCCAGCAGCTTGGATGTAAGCACAGATACGCAGTATTTT	CASSLDVSTDTQYF
TRBV15	-	TRBJ1-2	-	TGTGCCACCAACAAAACAGAGGCCGCCTATAGCTACACCTTC	CATNKTEAAYSYTF